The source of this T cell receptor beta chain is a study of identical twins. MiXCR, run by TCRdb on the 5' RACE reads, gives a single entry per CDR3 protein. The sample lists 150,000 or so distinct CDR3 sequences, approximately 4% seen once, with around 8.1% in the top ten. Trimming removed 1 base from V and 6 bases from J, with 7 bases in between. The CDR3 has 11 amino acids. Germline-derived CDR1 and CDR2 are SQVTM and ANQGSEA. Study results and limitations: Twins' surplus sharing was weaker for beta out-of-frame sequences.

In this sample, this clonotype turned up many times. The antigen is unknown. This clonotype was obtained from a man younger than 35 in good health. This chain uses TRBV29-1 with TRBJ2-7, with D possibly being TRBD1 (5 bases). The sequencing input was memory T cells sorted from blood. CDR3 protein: CSVEGGGEQYF. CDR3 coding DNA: TGCAGCGTTGAAGGGGGCGGCGAGCAGTACTTC.